This T cell receptor beta chain was obtained from a study of blood T cell repertoires in COVID-19. Background on the study: Samples came from the United States, Italy and Spain, spanning acute and convalescent COVID-19.

How the authors handled the data: Estimated nucleated cell counts came from reference gene primer amplification. Measured with immunoSEQ multiplex PCR; TCRdb has only the in-frame clones, and not every one. D and trimming come from the DNA, and the V and J calls and clone size come from that table. The sample has about 220,000 clones; roughly nine tenths are singletons. Germline lookup yields CDR1 SGDLS and CDR2 YYNGEE. V lost 3 bases to trimming and J lost 1 base, with 14 bases between them. The CDR3 sequence is 16 residues long. The chain employs TRBV9 and TRBJ2-1; D possibly corresponds to TRBD2 (6 bases). This clonotype originated in a woman aged 18-35 years in a cohort exposed to, infected with or recovered from COVID-19 (not recorded which). The source material was PBMCs or T cells enriched from blood (not recorded which). As DNA, the CDR3 is TGTGCCAGCAGCGCTGACCTGGGGGGTTCCTACAATGAGCAGTTCTTC. It specifies CASSADLGGSYNEQFF. Full variable domain (rest looked up from reference TRBV9 and TRBJ2-1): DSGVTQTPKHLITATGQRVTLRCSPRSGDLSVYWYQQSLDQGLQFLIQYYNGEERAKGNILERFSAQQFPDLHSELNLSSLELGDSALYFCASSADLGGSYNEQFFGPGTRLTVL.